The 18 T cell receptor beta chains given below trace back to one sample, sequenced in a study of molecular identifiers for immune sequencing clone quantification. TCRdb independently ran MiXCR on the PCR reads; one entry per CDR3 protein. The data contain about 100,000 distinct CDR3 sequences, roughly a third of them singletons. The sample comprised naive CD8+ T cells from blood, with Jurkat cell RNA spiked in. This sample's subset: FACS-sorted CD8+CD4-CCR7+CD45RA+ naive T cells. The receptors originated from a human donor in good health. Some libraries in this study had Jurkat cell RNA spiked in.

The genes are TRBV12-3 or TRBV12-4 and TRBJ1-1, with 7 bases that match TRBD1. The ends lost 5 bases at V and 3 bases at J; junction bases unmatched: 6. This CDR3 spans 14 amino acids. The CDR3 loop reads CASSQTGYHTEAFF. In nucleotides, the CDR3 is TGTGCCAGCAGTCAGACAGGGTATCACACTGAAGCTTTCTTT.

The chain employs TRBV11-2 and TRBJ2-7; TRBD2 agrees at 8 bases. The CDR3 extends over 15 amino acids. The junction had 4 bases not matched to a gene; V was cut back by 0 bases and J by 3 bases. The V gene's germline CDR1 is SGHAT and CDR2 FQNNGV. CDR3 in DNA: TGTGCCAGCAGCTTAGATGCGGGAGGTGGCTACGAGCAGTACTTC. It yields the protein CASSLDAGGGYEQYF.

The chain is built from TRBV12-5 and TRBJ2-3, with TRBD1 matching 8 bases. The CDR3 contains 18 residues. Germline assignment: CDR1 LGHNT and CDR2 FRNRAP. The trim removed 4 bases at V and 1 base at J, leaving 13 bases unmatched. The CDR3 region is CASGSDRGTGVRTDTQYF. The CDR3 DNA is TGTGCTAGTGGTTCCGACAGGGGTACGGGAGTCCGCACAGATACGCAGTATTTT.

About this clonotype itself: A much more abundant neighbour one base away suggests this may be a read error. This chain connects TRBV25-1 to TRBJ2-1; possibly TRBD2 for D (5 bases). Germline V lookup: CDR1 MGHDK, CDR2 SYGVNS. With 8 bases removed from V and 8 bases from J, the gap between germline ends came to 19 bases. CDR3 length equals 14 residues. The CDR3 sequence is CASGPGSPRHEQFF. The CDR3 DNA reads TGTGCCAGCGGGCCGGGGTCCCCCCGGCATGAGCAGTTCTTC.

Details on this clonotype: The junction does not match germline at one end; this may be a read error. Written as DNA, the CDR3 is TGCGCCAGCATCCAAGAAGCAAAAAATGGCTACACCTTC. Amino acid sequence: CASIQEAKNGYTF. This chain joins TRBV4-3 and TRBJ1-2; D not certain. CDR1 and CDR2 (germline): LGHNA, YSLEER. CDR3 length: 13 amino acids.

This clonotype was seen more than once but under ten times. The chain joins TRBV9 to TRBJ2-1; D could derive from TRBD1 or TRBD2 (5 bases each). Looked up from germline, CDR1 is SGDLS and CDR2 is YYNGEE. V was clipped by 0 bases and J by 0 bases, with 19 bases between them. This CDR3 spans 19 amino acids. CDR3 DNA: TGTGCCAGCAGCGTAGGCACCCCGTCCGGGGCCTCCTCCTACAATGAGCAGTTCTTC. It specifies CASSVGTPSGASSYNEQFF.

Only one count was recorded for this clonotype. Since a much larger clone is just one base distant, this may be a read error. The genes are TRBV10-3 and TRBJ2-3; D might be TRBD1 or TRBD2, each matching 5 bases. Trimming shortened V by 3 bases and J by 4 bases, and 11 bases separated the two germline ends. CDR1 ENHRY and CDR2 SYGVKD come from the germline V gene. This CDR3 region has 14 residues. The CDR3 DNA sequence: TGTGCCATCAGTGATGAGGGGCGCTCAGATACGCAGTATTTT. This sequence encodes CAISDEGRSDTQYF.

The table lists this clonotype with many counts. The chain couples TRBV5-4 to TRBJ2-2, with a possible D match to TRBD1 (5 bases). V lost 4 bases, J lost 2 bases, and 12 bases lay in between. This CDR3 region has 15 residues. Germline loops: CDR1 SGHNT, CDR2 YYREEE (reference sequence). Here the CDR3 DNA reads TGTGCCAGCAGCAGGGGTCCAGAAAACACCGGGGAGCTGTTTTTT. It is translated as CASSRGPENTGELFF.

Points on this clonotype: The junction departs from germline at one end; a sequencing error may be responsible. The rearrangement links TRBV28 to TRBJ2-2; TRBD2 matches 13 bases. The length of the CDR3 is 16 residues. The germline CDR1 and CDR2 sequences are MDHEN and SYDVKM. The CDR3 bases are TGTGCCAGCAGTTTCGGACTAGCGGGAGTGCCCGGGGAGCTGTTATTT. Its protein is CASSFGLAGVPGELLF.

Comment on this clonotype: This may arise from a read error, as a much more abundant clone is one base away. The CDR3 loop reads CASGQGTAPGYEQYF. CDR3 sequence (DNA): TGCGCCAGCGGCCAAGGGACGGCCCCTGGCTACGAGCAGTACTTC. The chain couples TRBV4-3 to TRBJ2-7; tentatively, D is TRBD1 or TRBD2 (5 bases each). Germline assignment: CDR1 LGHNA and CDR2 YSLEER. The CDR3 runs to 15 residues.

CDR3 in amino acids: CASSQDPGLALLGRYF. The CDR3 DNA reads TGTGCCAGCAGCCAAGATCCGGGACTAGCGCTACTGGGGCGGTACTTC. The rearrangement uses TRBV4-2 and TRBJ2-7; 10 bases map to TRBD2. CDR1 and CDR2 from the germline V gene are LGHNA and YNFKEQ. V trimming: 0 bases; J trimming: 12 bases; junction bases outside the gene matches: 14. This CDR3 has 16 amino acids.

This clonotype was seen repeatedly, ten times or more. This chain uses TRBV7-2 with TRBJ2-7, with TRBD2 matching over 12 bases. Germline loops: CDR1 SGHTA, CDR2 FQGNSA. The CDR3 covers 16 residues. Unmatched junction bases numbered 4, after V lost 1 base and J lost 3 bases. The CDR3 loop is CASSLGWGLAGYEQYF. In DNA, the CDR3 is TGTGCCAGCAGCTTAGGATGGGGACTAGCGGGCTACGAGCAGTACTTC.

This clonotype occurred once. This CDR3 fails to terminate in the conserved phenylalanine or tryptophan, so it likely reflects a read error. The rearrangement joins TRBV4-1 to TRBJ2-7; D not certain. Germline CDR1 reads MGHRA; CDR2 reads YSYEKL. V shed 3 bases and J shed 6 bases, with 12 bases lying between them. This CDR3 comprises 13 residues. CDR3 nucleotide sequence: TGCGCCAGCAGCCAGAAAGTAACCCCCGAGCAGTACATC. Protein: CASSQKVTPEQYI.

This clonotype showed up many times. The rearrangement joins TRBV2 to TRBJ2-7; 8 positions agree with TRBD1. The ends lost 6 bases at V and 11 bases at J; junction bases unmatched: 6. Looked up from germline, CDR1 is SNHLY and CDR2 is FYNNEI. The CDR3 is 11 amino acids. In nucleotides, the CDR3 is TGTGCCAGCAGCCCCGGGACAGGAAAGTACTTC. This translates into CASSPGTGKYF.

The CDR3 DNA reads as TGCAGCGTTGGTAGCTGGTACGAGCAGTACTTC. Translation gives CSVGSWYEQYF. J is TRBJ2-7 and V is TRBV29-1; D ambiguous. V lost 4 bases to trimming and J lost 4 bases, with 8 bases between them. This CDR3 has 11 residues. The germline gives CDR1 SQVTM, CDR2 ANQGSEA.

This clonotype was observed a handful of times. The J gene is TRBJ2-2, the V gene TRBV20-1; 13 bases line up with TRBD2. This CDR3 has 15 residues. V was pared by 3 bases and J by 2 bases, with 0 bases of the junction left unmatched. Germline V gene sequence: CDR1 DFQATT, CDR2 SNEGSKA (reference sequence). The CDR3: CSARGLAGNTGELFF. CDR3 bases: TGCAGTGCTAGGGGACTAGCGGGAAACACCGGGGAGCTGTTTTTT.

This clonotype has only a few counts. CDR3 DNA: TGTGCCACCAGCCAGACTGGACGGGCACACGAGCAGTACTTC. Translating gives CATSQTGRAHEQYF. The J gene is TRBJ2-7, the V gene TRBV15; D unresolved. V dropped 5 bases and J dropped 5 bases, with 16 bases sitting between them. Looked up from germline, CDR1 is LNHNV and CDR2 is YYDKDF (reference sequence). The CDR3 extends over 14 amino acids.

This clonotype was observed a few times. The V gene is TRBV27, the J gene TRBJ1-6; possible D gene TRBD1, 5 bases. CDR1 is MNHEY, CDR2 SMNVEV, per germline (reference sequence). V gave up 3 bases and J gave up 9 bases, with 15 bases separating them. The length of the CDR3 is 15 residues. The CDR3 bases are TGTGCCAGCAGTTTTCTCCGGGTGAGGGGTTCACCCCTCCACTTT. Its protein product is CASSFLRVRGSPLHF.